The 5 T cell receptor beta chains reported below all come from one sample, sequenced in a study of response to subunit inactivated influenza vaccine (dated by TCRdb to the late 2010s). The library was made by RT-PCR. Sequenced on an Illumina HiSeq 2500. TCRdb redid the processing of the public reads, applying fastp at Q25 and MiXCR, and retained in-frame beta chains. Rows with a matching CDR3 protein are joined into one entry that keeps the most common DNA and genes. This sample comprises 600,000 to 850,000 distinct CDR3 sequences, around 13% of them detected only once. Approximately 7.6% of the sample belongs to the ten largest clones. Sequenced here: PBMCs from blood, sampled roughly 15 days before vaccination. These receptors originate from a man aged 45-60 years who received an inactivated influenza vaccine. Donor details come from another sample of the same person, matched by shared clones.

The CDR3 sequence is CASSLGALANEQYF. CDR3 DNA: TGTGCCAGCAGCTTAGGAGCACTAGCCAACGAGCAGTACTTC. The rearrangement joins TRBV7-2 to TRBJ2-7; possible D gene TRBD2, 6 bases. The length of the CDR3 is 14 residues. Trimming removed 1 base at V and 5 bases at J, with 12 bases between. Germline lookup yields CDR1 SGHTA and CDR2 FQGNSA.

The chain uses TRBV11-3 and TRBJ1-6; D not resolved. This CDR3 has 13 amino acids. Germline values: CDR1 SGHNT, CDR2 YENEEA. With 1 base removed from V and 7 bases from J, the gap between germline ends came to 5 bases. CDR3 in DNA: TGTGCCAGCAGCTTAGCTTCGAATTCACCCCTCCACTTT. This translates into CASSLASNSPLHF.

This sequence joins TRBV7-2 and TRBJ2-7; no clear D gene. The CDR3 covers 11 residues. Looked up from germline, CDR1 is SGHTA and CDR2 is FQGNSA. V lost 5 bases and J 6 bases, leaving 8 bases between the germline ends. The CDR3 here is CASSLHSEQYF. The CDR3 DNA follows: TGTGCCAGCAGCCTCCACTCCGAGCAGTACTTC.

This clonotype has a handful of counts. This sequence joins TRBV6-1 and TRBJ2-7; D is perhaps TRBD1 (5 bases). This CDR3 spans 15 amino acids. Between the trimmed V and J ends, which lost 7 bases and 3 bases, there was a span of 19 bases. Germline-derived CDR1 and CDR2 are MNHNS and SASEGT. For the CDR3, the DNA is TGTGCCAGCAAACACCCCCCGGACACATTCTACGAGCAGTACTTC. Translated: CASKHPPDTFYEQYF.

This chain joins TRBV13 and TRBJ2-4; either TRBD1 or TRBD2 may supply D (5 bases each). Germline CDR1 PRHDT, CDR2 FYEKMQ (reference sequence). The CDR3 sequence is 18 residues long. Trimming shortened V by 4 bases and J by 4 bases, and 23 bases separated the two germline ends. The CDR3 protein is CASSSNNPGLWSKNIQYF. CDR3 DNA sequence: TGTGCCAGCAGCTCGAACAACCCGGGGCTTTGGTCTAAAAACATTCAGTACTTC.